This T cell receptor (beta chain) was documented in a study of cytomegalovirus exposure and HLA in healthy donors. A multiplex PCR was run with 60 Vbeta primers and 13 Jbeta primers. Clones were read by immunoSEQ multiplex PCR, and TCRdb kept only the in-frame ones, dropping some. The data contain 100,000 to 120,000 clones, roughly 86% of them singletons. This clone was seen a handful of times. This clonotype was obtained from a man aged 35 to 55 in good health and CMV-seronegative. The specimen sequenced was PBMCs.

Written as DNA, the CDR3 is TGTGCCACCAGCACATCCGGGACAGCGAATCAGCCCCAGCATTTT. It specifies CATSTSGTANQPQHF. V usage is TRBV15 and J usage is TRBJ1-5, with 7 nucleotides matching TRBD1. This CDR3 region has 15 residues. V shed 4 bases and J 4 bases; nucleotides not matched to a gene: 7. The germline CDR1 and CDR2 sequences are LNHNV and YYDKDF (reference sequence).